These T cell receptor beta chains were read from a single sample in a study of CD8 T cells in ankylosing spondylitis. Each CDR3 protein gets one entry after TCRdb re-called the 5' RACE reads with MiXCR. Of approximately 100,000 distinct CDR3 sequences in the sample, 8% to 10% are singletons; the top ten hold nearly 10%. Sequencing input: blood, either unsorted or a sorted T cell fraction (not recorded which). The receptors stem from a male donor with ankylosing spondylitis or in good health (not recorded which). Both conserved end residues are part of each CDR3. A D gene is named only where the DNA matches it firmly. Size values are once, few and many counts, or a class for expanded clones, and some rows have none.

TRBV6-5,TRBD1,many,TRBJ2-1,CASSYYRDSYNEQFF,TGTGCCAGCAGTTACTACCGGGACAGCTACAATGAGCAGTTCTTC
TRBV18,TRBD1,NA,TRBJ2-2,CASSQNGQGPTVELFF,TGTGCCAGCTCACAAAATGGACAGGGCCCGACCGTGGAGCTGTTTTTT
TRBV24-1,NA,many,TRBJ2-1,CATKGMRLVQGEQFF,TGTGCCACCAAAGGTATGCGACTGGTTCAGGGGGAGCAGTTCTTC
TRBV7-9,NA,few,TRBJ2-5,CASSLGLYETQYF,TGTGCCAGCAGCTTAGGGCTGTACGAGACCCAGTACTTC
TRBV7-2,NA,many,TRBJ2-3,CASSSQFGGSTDTQYF,TGTGCCAGCAGCTCCCAATTCGGGGGCAGCACAGATACGCAGTATTTT
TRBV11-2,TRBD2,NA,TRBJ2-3,CTSSRSTGLAGVVGADTQYF,TGTACCAGCAGCCGGAGTACGGGACTAGCGGGAGTGGTGGGCGCAGATACGCAGTATTTT
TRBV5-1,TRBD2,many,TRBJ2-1,CASSLELAGYYNEQFF,TGCGCCAGCAGCTTGGAGCTAGCGGGATACTACAATGAGCAGTTCTTC
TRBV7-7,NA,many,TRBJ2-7,CASQLSLSSYEQYF,TGTGCCAGTCAGCTTTCCCTGAGCTCCTACGAGCAGTACTTC
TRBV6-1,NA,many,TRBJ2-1,CASSDGGMEQFF,TGTGCCAGCAGTGACGGAGGCATGGAGCAGTTCTTC
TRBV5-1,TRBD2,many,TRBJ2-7,CASRTGSGVLDEQYF,TGCGCCAGCAGGACTGGTAGCGGGGTTCTGGACGAGCAGTACTTC
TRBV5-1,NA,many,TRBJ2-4,CASSSGNGVAKNIQYF,TGCGCCAGCTCATCGGGCAACGGAGTAGCCAAAAACATTCAGTACTTC
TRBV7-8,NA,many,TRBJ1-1,CASSLLGSNTEAFF,TGTGCCAGCAGCCTGTTGGGCAGTAACACTGAAGCTTTCTTT
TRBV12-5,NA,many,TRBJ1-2,CASGFTDNYGYTF,TGTGCTAGTGGTTTTACAGACAACTATGGCTACACCTTC
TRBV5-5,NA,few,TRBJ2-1,CASSAGAGGSGYNEQFF,TGTGCCAGCAGCGCGGGGGCCGGAGGTAGCGGTTACAATGAGCAGTTCTTC
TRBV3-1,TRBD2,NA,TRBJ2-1,CACSRGTSADNEQFF,TGTGCCTGCTCCCGGGGGACTAGCGCGGACAATGAGCAGTTCTTC
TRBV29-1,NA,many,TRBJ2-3,CSVARILADTQYF,TGCAGCGTTGCGAGGATCCTCGCAGATACGCAGTATTTT
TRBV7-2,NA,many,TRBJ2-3,CASSLVQGRTDTQYF,TGTGCCAGCAGCTTAGTCCAGGGCCGCACAGATACGCAGTATTTT
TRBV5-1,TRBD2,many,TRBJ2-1,CASSGMGGYYNEQFF,TGCGCCAGCAGCGGTATGGGAGGGTACTACAATGAGCAGTTCTTC
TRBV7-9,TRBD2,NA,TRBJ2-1,CASSLAGTIYEQFF,TGTGCCAGCAGCTTGGCCGGGACTATCTATGAGCAGTTCTTC
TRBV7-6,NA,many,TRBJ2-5,CSCGRETQYF,TGTTCATGCGGGCGGGAGACCCAGTACTTC
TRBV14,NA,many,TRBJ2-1,CASSMLSGPYNEQFF,TGTGCCAGCAGCATGCTAAGCGGTCCCTACAATGAGCAGTTCTTC
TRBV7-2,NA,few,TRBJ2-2,CASSPRTDHGPEELFF,TGTGCCAGCAGCCCCCGGACAGACCATGGACCGGAGGAGCTGTTTTTT
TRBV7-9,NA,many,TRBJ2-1,CASSPDKSVYNEQFF,TGTGCCAGCAGCCCTGATAAGTCGGTCTACAATGAGCAGTTCTTC
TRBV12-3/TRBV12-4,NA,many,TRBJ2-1,CASTIHNEQFF,TGTGCCAGCACCATACACAATGAGCAGTTCTTC
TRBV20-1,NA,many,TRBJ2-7,CSARRDGSYEQYF,TGCAGCGCCAGACGCGATGGGAGCTACGAGCAGTACTTC
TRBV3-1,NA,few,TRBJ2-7,CASSQVGRGEEQYF,TGTGCCAGCAGCCAGGTCGGGAGAGGTGAGGAGCAGTACTTC
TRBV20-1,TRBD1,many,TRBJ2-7,CSASRGLSYEQYF,TGCAGTGCTAGCAGGGGGCTATCCTACGAGCAGTACTTC
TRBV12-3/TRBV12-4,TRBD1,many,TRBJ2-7,CASSHRGNPYEQYF,TGTGCCAGCAGCCACAGGGGGAACCCCTACGAGCAGTACTTC
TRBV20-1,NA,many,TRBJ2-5,CSAGSRQTQYF,TGCAGTGCTGGGTCTCGACAGACCCAGTACTTC
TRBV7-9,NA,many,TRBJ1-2,CASSLEREKGYTF,TGTGCCAGCAGCTTAGAGAGAGAAAAAGGCTACACCTTC
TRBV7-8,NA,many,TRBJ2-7,CASSPTGPTGYF,TGTGCCAGCAGCCCTACAGGACCAACGGGGTACTTC
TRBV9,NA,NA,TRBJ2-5,CASSGVSQETQYF,TGTGCCAGCAGCGGGGTATCCCAAGAGACCCAGTACTTC
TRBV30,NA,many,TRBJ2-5,CAWSRDSQPQETQYF,TGTGCCTGGAGCCGTGACAGCCAACCCCAAGAGACCCAGTACTTC
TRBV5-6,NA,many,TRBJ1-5,CASSRGGQPQHF,TGTGCCAGCAGTCGGGGGGGCCAGCCCCAGCATTTT
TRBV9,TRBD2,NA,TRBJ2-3,CASSGRAGGSTDTQYF,TGTGCCAGCAGCGGGCGAGCGGGAGGGAGCACAGATACGCAGTATTTT
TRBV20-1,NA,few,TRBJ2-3,CSAQAGASTDTQYF,TGCAGTGCTCAGGCAGGGGCAAGCACAGATACGCAGTATTTT
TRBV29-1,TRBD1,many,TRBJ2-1,CSVDPGQGHEQFF,TGCAGCGTTGATCCGGGACAGGGTCATGAGCAGTTCTTC
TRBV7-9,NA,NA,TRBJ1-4,CASSLSEQGGNEKLFF,TGTGCCAGCAGCTTATCCGAGCAGGGAGGGAATGAAAAACTGTTTTTT
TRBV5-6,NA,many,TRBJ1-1,CASSLSPLNTEAFF,TGTGCCAGCAGCTTGTCGCCTCTGAACACTGAAGCTTTCTTT
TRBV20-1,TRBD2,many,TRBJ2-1,CSVASGRYNEQFF,TGCAGTGTCGCTAGCGGGAGGTACAATGAGCAGTTCTTC
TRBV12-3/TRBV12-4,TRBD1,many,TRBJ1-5,CASSSRDSVYISNQPQHF,TGTGCCAGCAGTTCCCGGGACAGCGTCTACATCAGCAATCAGCCCCAGCATTTT
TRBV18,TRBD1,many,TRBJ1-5,CASSPSGQGFNHQPQHF,TGTGCCAGCTCCCCCTCGGGACAGGGGTTTAATCATCAGCCCCAGCATTTT
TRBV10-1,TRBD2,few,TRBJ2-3,CASSELAGRATDTQYF,TGCGCCAGCAGTGAATTAGCGGGGAGGGCGACAGATACGCAGTATTTT
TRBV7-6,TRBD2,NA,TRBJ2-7,CASSLELGREGNKQYF,TGTGCCAGCAGCTTAGAGCTGGGGCGGGAGGGCAACAAGCAGTACTTC
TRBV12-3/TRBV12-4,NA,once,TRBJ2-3,CASSLVTQENTQYF,TGTGCCAGCAGTTTAGTCACCCAGGAGAACACGCAGTATTTT
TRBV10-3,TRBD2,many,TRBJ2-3,CAISPGTSSDTQYF,TGTGCCATCAGTCCCGGGACTAGCAGTGATACGCAGTATTTT